Sequencing of this T cell receptor beta chain was carried out in a study of vaccination and CD4 T cells after COVID-19. For this clonotype: Antigen unknown.

The assay that was used to sequence DNA from cultured CD4+ T cells was the Oncomine TCR Beta short-read assay. Genomic DNA was extracted from cultured CD4+ T cells. TCRdb re-called the PCR reads through MiXCR, storing one row per CDR3 protein. The repertoire holds 16,000 or so distinct CDR3 sequences, with 40% to 65% as singletons. As to treatment: approximately 9-day PBMC culture with coronavirus spike peptide pools or control peptides (ViraFEST assay). The sequence came from a human donor who had recovered from COVID-19. This material consisted of CD4+ T cells from blood, cultured in vitro, taken before SARS-CoV-2 vaccination.

CDR3 nucleotide sequence: TGTGCCACCAGCAGAGATCCAGAGGGGGGGAGGAATACGCAGTATTTT. Its protein is CATSRDPEGGRNTQYF. The J gene is TRBJ2-3, the V gene TRBV15; tentatively, D is TRBD2 (7 bases). The V gene's germline CDR1 is LNHNV and CDR2 YYDKDF (reference sequence). Trimming pared 0 bases from V and 7 bases from J, leaving 17 bases between. This CDR3 is 16 amino acids long. Supplemented by reference TRBV15 and TRBJ2-3, the full variable domain reads DAMVIQNPRYQVTQFGKPVTLSCSQTLNHNVMYWYQQKSSQAPKLLFHYYDKDFNNEADTPDNFQSRRPNTSFCFLDIRSPGLGDTAMYLCATSRDPEGGRNTQYFGPGTRLTVL.